The present T cell receptor (beta chain) was sequenced within a study of blood T cell repertoires in COVID-19. Study background: The origin of the acute and convalescent COVID-19 samples was the United States, Italy and Spain.

Libraries were prepared by immunoSEQ multiplex PCR; TCRdb keeps only in-frame clonotypes and omits some of them. The top ten clones hold about 1.2% of a sample with approximately 170,000 clones, 70% to 85% of them seen once. The material sequenced was peripheral blood. The clonotype comes from a man aged 55 to 69 who had recovered from COVID-19.

The CDR3 spells CASSYLSGGSTDTQYF. In nucleotides, the CDR3 is TGTGCCAGCAGTTACCTCTCCGGGGGTTCTACAGATACGCAGTATTTT. The V gene is TRBV6-5, the J gene TRBJ2-3; perhaps TRBD2 as D (6 bases). The V gene's germline CDR1 is MNHEY and CDR2 SVGAGI. Trimming took off 2 bases at V and 3 bases at J, with 15 bases between the two ends. The CDR3 covers 16 residues.